The entry below gives a single T cell receptor (beta chain) sequence along with its context. Its antigen is not known. The sample comes from a study of tumor-infiltrating lymphocytes in primary liver carcinoma. TCR beta cDNA came from approximately 540 ng total RNA, primed with a constant-region primer. Three-round nested multiplex PCR performed with slightly modified ARM-PCR produced the TCR beta libraries. TCRdb ran MiXCR on the multiplex PCR reads and lists one entry per CDR3 protein. The table shows approximately 330,000 distinct CDR3 sequences, with 65% occurring only once. Study-wide findings and caveats: Blood's top-250-clone fraction was significantly lower than that of tumors (p = 0.039). Tumor region pairs shared more overlap than did tumor-adjacent and tumor-blood pairs.

Extraction also yielded germline DNA, while blood RNA was obtained from unsorted whole blood. Those patients suffered from chronic HBV infection and were treatment-naive. The clonotype originates from a man aged 40-49 years with primary liver carcinoma and hepatitis B virus infection. The specimen sequenced was peripheral blood.

CDR3 nucleotide sequence: TGTGCCAGCAGTCCTGGACAGGGAGATCATGGCTACACCTTC. Protein sequence: CASSPGQGDHGYTF. The chain carries TRBV11-2 and TRBJ1-2; 8 positions match TRBD1. CDR3 length: 14 amino acids. Trimming took 6 bases from V and 6 from J; bases not matched to a gene: 9. Germline lookup yields CDR1 SGHAT and CDR2 FQNNGV.